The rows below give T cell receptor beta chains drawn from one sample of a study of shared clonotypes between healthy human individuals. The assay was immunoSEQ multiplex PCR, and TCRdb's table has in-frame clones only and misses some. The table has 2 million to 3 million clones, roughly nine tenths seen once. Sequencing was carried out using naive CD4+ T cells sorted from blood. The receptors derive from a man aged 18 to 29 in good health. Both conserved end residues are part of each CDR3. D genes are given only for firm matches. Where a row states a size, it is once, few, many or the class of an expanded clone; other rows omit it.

CDR3: CASSVGLAVNTGELFF
DNA: TGTGCCAGCAGCGTGGGACTAGCGGTCAACACCGGGGAGCTGTTTTTT
D: TRBD2
V: TRBV9
size: NA
J: TRBJ2-2

CDR3: CASSSRDSRLFF
DNA: TGTGCCAGCAGCAGCCGGGACAGCAGGCTGTTTTTT
D: TRBD1
V: TRBV4-2
size: NA
J: TRBJ2-2

CDR3: CASSPGTAETQYF
DNA: TGTGCCAGCAGCCCCGGGACAGCAGAGACCCAGTACTTC
D: TRBD1
V: TRBV7-2
size: NA
J: TRBJ2-5

CDR3: CAWSVGVLAAQETQYF
DNA: TGTGCCTGGAGTGTAGGGGTCCTAGCGGCGCAAGAGACCCAGTACTTC
D: TRBD2
V: TRBV30
size: NA
J: TRBJ2-5

CDR3: CASSLDGISTDTQYF
DNA: TGTGCCAGCAGCCTTGACGGAATTAGCACAGATACGCAGTATTTT
D: NA
V: TRBV7-2
size: NA
J: TRBJ2-3

CDR3: CASSQDHRGNSPLHF
DNA: TGCGCCAGCAGCCAAGATCACAGGGGTAATTCACCCCTCCACTTT
D: TRBD1
V: TRBV4-3
size: NA
J: TRBJ1-6

CDR3: CASSPQATRNTGELFF
DNA: TGTGCCAGCTCACCTCAGGCAACCCGTAACACCGGGGAGCTGTTTTTT
D: NA
V: TRBV18
size: NA
J: TRBJ2-2

CDR3: CASSLDRYYGYTF
DNA: TGTGCCAGCAGCCTGGACAGGTATTATGGCTACACCTTC
D: TRBD1
V: TRBV5-6
size: NA
J: TRBJ1-2

CDR3: CASSFSSTEAFF
DNA: TGTGCCAGCAGCTTCTCGAGCACTGAAGCTTTCTTT
D: NA
V: TRBV11-1
size: NA
J: TRBJ1-1

CDR3: CASSPSADMNTEAFF
DNA: TGCGCCAGCAGCCCCTCGGCAGACATGAACACTGAAGCTTTCTTT
D: NA
V: TRBV5-1
size: NA
J: TRBJ1-1

CDR3: CASSQDTWQSLSGANVLTF
DNA: TGCGCCAGCAGCCAAGATACGTGGCAGTCCCTCTCTGGGGCCAACGTCCTGACTTTC
D: NA
V: TRBV4-1
size: NA
J: TRBJ2-6

CDR3: CASSGGTSAGNTIYF
DNA: TGTGCCAGCAGTGGGGGGACGTCCGCTGGAAACACCATATATTTT
D: NA
V: TRBV6-1
size: once
J: TRBJ1-3

CDR3: CASSFRQASLYNEQFF
DNA: TGCGCCAGCAGCTTCCGACAGGCCAGTCTCTACAATGAGCAGTTCTTC
D: NA
V: TRBV5-1
size: NA
J: TRBJ2-1

CDR3: CASSPSTPNSNQPQHF
DNA: TGTGCCAGCTCACCAAGCACGCCGAATAGCAATCAGCCCCAGCATTTT
D: NA
V: TRBV18
size: NA
J: TRBJ1-5

CDR3: CASSASMRQFF
DNA: TGTGCCAGCAGCGCCTCAATGAGGCAGTTCTTC
D: NA
V: TRBV7-2
size: NA
J: TRBJ2-1

CDR3: CASSSGAVNQPQHF
DNA: TGTGCCAGCAGTTCGGGGGCCGTCAATCAGCCCCAGCATTTT
D: NA
V: TRBV25-1
size: NA
J: TRBJ1-5

CDR3: CASSPSGGTGTEAFF
DNA: TGTGCCAGCAGCCCGAGTGGGGGAACGGGCACTGAAGCTTTCTTT
D: NA
V: TRBV7-6
size: NA
J: TRBJ1-1

CDR3: CASSPGTSGGPTETQYF
DNA: TGTGCCAGCAGCCCCGGGACTAGCGGGGGACCCACAGAGACCCAGTACTTC
D: TRBD2
V: TRBV7-9
size: NA
J: TRBJ2-5

CDR3: CASSPPGADTQYF
DNA: TGTGCCAGCTCACCACCGGGGGCAGATACGCAGTATTTT
D: NA
V: TRBV18
size: NA
J: TRBJ2-3

CDR3: CASSIRTADNYGYTF
DNA: TGTGCCAGCAGCATTCGGACAGCGGATAACTATGGCTACACCTTC
D: NA
V: TRBV7-2
size: NA
J: TRBJ1-2

CDR3: CASSYLGEAFF
DNA: TGTGCCAGCAGTTACCTGGGTGAAGCTTTCTTT
D: NA
V: TRBV6-5
size: NA
J: TRBJ1-1

CDR3: CASSSLGRVTEAFF
DNA: TGTGCCAGCAGCTCGCTCGGAAGGGTTACTGAAGCTTTCTTT
D: NA
V: TRBV7-9
size: NA
J: TRBJ1-1

CDR3: CASSAGGTYNEQFF
DNA: TGTGCCAGCAGCGCAGGGGGGACTTACAATGAGCAGTTCTTC
D: NA
V: TRBV5-4
size: NA
J: TRBJ2-1

CDR3: CASTARGGRSDTQYF
DNA: TGTGCCAGCACCGCGAGGGGCGGGAGGTCAGATACGCAGTATTTT
D: TRBD2
V: TRBV9
size: NA
J: TRBJ2-3

CDR3: CATSRTGENEKLFF
DNA: TGTGCCACCAGCCGGACAGGGGAAAATGAAAAACTGTTTTTT
D: TRBD1
V: TRBV15
size: few
J: TRBJ1-4

CDR3: CASSFSPGQETQYF
DNA: TGTGCCAGCAGCTTTTCCCCGGGGCAAGAGACCCAGTACTTC
D: NA
V: TRBV5-4
size: NA
J: TRBJ2-5

CDR3: CASSESHVYYGYTF
DNA: TGCGCCAGCAGTGAGTCTCACGTGTACTATGGCTACACCTTC
D: NA
V: TRBV10-2
size: NA
J: TRBJ1-2

CDR3: CASGPKAGGGNTGELFF
DNA: TGTGCTAGTGGTCCGAAGGCGGGAGGAGGAAACACCGGGGAGCTGTTTTTT
D: TRBD2
V: TRBV12-5
size: NA
J: TRBJ2-2

CDR3: CASSVGTGEAFF
DNA: TGTGCCAGCAGCGTCGGGACGGGTGAAGCTTTCTTT
D: NA
V: TRBV9
size: NA
J: TRBJ1-1

CDR3: CSSPGKGFNYGYTF
DNA: TGCAGCTCGCCGGGCAAGGGGTTTAACTATGGCTACACCTTC
D: NA
V: TRBV29-1
size: NA
J: TRBJ1-2

CDR3: CTSFSGGLGELFF
DNA: TGCACCAGCTTCTCCGGGGGACTAGGGGAGCTGTTTTTT
D: NA
V: TRBV1
size: NA
J: TRBJ2-2

CDR3: CASSFREQFF
DNA: TGTGCCAGCAGCTTTCGTGAGCAGTTCTTC
D: NA
V: TRBV11-3
size: NA
J: TRBJ2-1

CDR3: CASSVGAVNTGELFF
DNA: TGTGCCAGCAGCGTAGGTGCGGTGAACACCGGGGAGCTGTTTTTT
D: NA
V: TRBV9
size: few
J: TRBJ2-2

CDR3: CASSIWPPRSTEAFF
DNA: TGTGCCAGTAGTATCTGGCCACCAAGGAGCACTGAAGCTTTCTTT
D: NA
V: TRBV19
size: few
J: TRBJ1-1

CDR3: CASSGIYEVAATNEKLFF
DNA: TGTGCCAGCAGCGGTATATACGAGGTCGCCGCAACTAATGAAAAACTGTTTTTT
D: NA
V: TRBV7-2
size: NA
J: TRBJ1-4

CDR3: CASSLKPGATSGYTF
DNA: TGTGCCAGCAGCCTAAAACCAGGGGCCACTAGTGGCTACACCTTC
D: NA
V: TRBV7-9
size: NA
J: TRBJ1-2

CDR3: CASSLMAGDAYNEQFF
DNA: TGCGCCAGCAGCTTGATGGCGGGGGACGCTTACAATGAGCAGTTCTTC
D: TRBD2
V: TRBV5-1
size: NA
J: TRBJ2-1

CDR3: CASSWDRGLKETQYF
DNA: TGTGCCAGCAGCTGGGACAGGGGGCTCAAAGAGACCCAGTACTTC
D: TRBD1
V: TRBV5-4
size: NA
J: TRBJ2-5

CDR3: CASSGERYAPNNEQFF
DNA: TGCGCCAGCAGTGGCGAAAGGTATGCCCCCAACAATGAGCAGTTCTTC
D: NA
V: TRBV10-1
size: NA
J: TRBJ2-1

CDR3: CASSIVFQALNTEAFF
DNA: TGTGCCAGTAGTATAGTTTTCCAGGCACTGAACACTGAAGCTTTCTTT
D: NA
V: TRBV19
size: NA
J: TRBJ1-1

CDR3: CASSLVVGDEQFF
DNA: TGTGCCAGCAGCTTGGTGGTAGGGGATGAGCAGTTCTTC
D: NA
V: TRBV5-6
size: NA
J: TRBJ2-1

CDR3: CATLNTGTPLHF
DNA: TGTGCCACCCTCAACACAGGGACACCCCTCCACTTT
D: NA
V: TRBV10-3
size: few
J: TRBJ1-6

CDR3: CAWSVGQGGEKLFF
DNA: TGTGCCTGGAGTGTAGGTCAGGGGGGTGAAAAACTGTTTTTT
D: TRBD1
V: TRBV30
size: NA
J: TRBJ1-4

CDR3: CASSVAGGRNEQFF
DNA: TGTGCCAGCAGCGTAGCGGGGGGGCGGAATGAGCAGTTCTTC
D: TRBD2
V: TRBV9
size: NA
J: TRBJ2-1

CDR3: CASSFSNQPQHF
DNA: TGTGCCAGCAGCTTTAGCAATCAGCCCCAGCATTTT
D: NA
V: TRBV14
size: few
J: TRBJ1-5

CDR3: CALRGDLGQFF
DNA: TGTGCCTTGCGGGGGGACCTGGGGCAGTTCTTC
D: TRBD2
V: TRBV28
size: NA
J: TRBJ2-1

CDR3: CASGRSEVHREKLFF
DNA: TGTGCCAGCGGCCGGTCAGAAGTCCACCGTGAAAAACTGTTTTTT
D: NA
V: TRBV2
size: NA
J: TRBJ1-4

CDR3: CASSFTGTIDYEQYF
DNA: TGTGCCAGCAGTTTTACCGGGACTATTGACTACGAGCAGTACTTC
D: TRBD2
V: TRBV5-4
size: NA
J: TRBJ2-7

CDR3: CASSLGSWPRTGRLLSEQFF
DNA: TGTGCCAGCAGTTTAGGGTCATGGCCTCGGACAGGGAGGCTACTGAGTGAGCAGTTCTTC
D: TRBD1
V: TRBV27
size: NA
J: TRBJ2-1

CDR3: CASRGAVSNQPQHF
DNA: TGTGCCAGCAGGGGGGCCGTTAGCAATCAGCCCCAGCATTTT
D: NA
V: TRBV28
size: few
J: TRBJ1-5

CDR3: CAWSTGLRETQYF
DNA: TGTGCCTGGAGTACAGGGTTAAGGGAGACCCAGTACTTC
D: NA
V: TRBV30
size: NA
J: TRBJ2-5

CDR3: CASSLVGTGAYEQYF
DNA: TGTGCCAGCAGCTTAGTTGGGACAGGAGCCTACGAGCAGTACTTC
D: TRBD1
V: TRBV7-8
size: NA
J: TRBJ2-7